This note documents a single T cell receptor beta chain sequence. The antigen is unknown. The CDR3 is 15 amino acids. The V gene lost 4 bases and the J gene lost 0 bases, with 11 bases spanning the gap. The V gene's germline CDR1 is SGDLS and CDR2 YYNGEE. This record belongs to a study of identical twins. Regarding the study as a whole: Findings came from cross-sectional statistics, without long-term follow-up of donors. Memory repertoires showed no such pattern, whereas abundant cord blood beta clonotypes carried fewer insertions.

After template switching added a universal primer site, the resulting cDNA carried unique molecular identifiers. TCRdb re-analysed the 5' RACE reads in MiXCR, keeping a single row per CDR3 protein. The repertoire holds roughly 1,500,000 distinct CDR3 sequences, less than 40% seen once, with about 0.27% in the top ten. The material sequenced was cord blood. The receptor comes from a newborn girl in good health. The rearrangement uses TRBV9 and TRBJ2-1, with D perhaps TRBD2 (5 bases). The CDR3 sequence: CASSTSDYSYNEQFF. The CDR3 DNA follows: TGTGCCAGCAGCACCAGCGACTACTCCTACAATGAGCAGTTCTTC.